Following are 4 T cell receptor beta chains from one sample sequenced in a study of blood T cell repertoires in COVID-19. Method: immunoSEQ multiplex PCR; TCRdb's copy keeps in-frame clones and lacks some. The sample carries approximately 220,000 clones, over 75% recorded once. Sequences were obtained from peripheral blood. Receptors were obtained from a man aged 45-60 years with acute or convalescent COVID-19.

CDR3 protein: CASSQVQGAPYEQYF. The CDR3 DNA reads as TGCGCCAGCAGCCAAGTACAGGGGGCCCCCTACGAGCAGTACTTC. The chain is built from TRBV4-1 and TRBJ2-7, with TRBD1 identical over 9 bases. V shed 1 base and J 2 bases; nucleotides not matched to a gene: 3. From germline, CDR1 is MGHRA and CDR2 YSYEKL. CDR3 length equals 15 residues.

CDR3 nucleotides: TGTGCCAGCAGCAGGTGGCCAGTGGCTTTCTTT. It is translated as CASSRWPVAFF. The chain has TRBV6-5 and TRBJ1-1; D not resolved. CDR1 and CDR2 (germline): MNHEY, SVGAGI. Trimming stripped 6 bases from V and 11 bases from J, with 13 bases between. The CDR3 has 11 amino acids.

The rearrangement links TRBV10-3 to TRBJ1-2, with a tentative D call TRBD1 (5 bases). The CDR3 contains 13 residues. Germline V gene data show CDR1 as ENHRY and CDR2 as SYGVKD. V lost 4 bases, J lost 4 bases, and 10 bases lay in between. CDR3 residues: CAISARESYGYTF. The CDR3 DNA reads TGTGCCATCAGTGCCAGGGAAAGCTATGGCTACACCTTC.

The J gene is TRBJ1-6, the V gene TRBV2; TRBD1 might be the D (6 bases). V was clipped by 6 bases and J by 14 bases, with 11 bases between them. The CDR3 contains 11 residues. Germline lookup yields CDR1 SNHLY and CDR2 FYNNEI. CDR3 residues: CASRGQGTLHF. The CDR3 DNA sequence: TGTGCCAGCAGGGGGCAGGGGACCCTCCACTTT.